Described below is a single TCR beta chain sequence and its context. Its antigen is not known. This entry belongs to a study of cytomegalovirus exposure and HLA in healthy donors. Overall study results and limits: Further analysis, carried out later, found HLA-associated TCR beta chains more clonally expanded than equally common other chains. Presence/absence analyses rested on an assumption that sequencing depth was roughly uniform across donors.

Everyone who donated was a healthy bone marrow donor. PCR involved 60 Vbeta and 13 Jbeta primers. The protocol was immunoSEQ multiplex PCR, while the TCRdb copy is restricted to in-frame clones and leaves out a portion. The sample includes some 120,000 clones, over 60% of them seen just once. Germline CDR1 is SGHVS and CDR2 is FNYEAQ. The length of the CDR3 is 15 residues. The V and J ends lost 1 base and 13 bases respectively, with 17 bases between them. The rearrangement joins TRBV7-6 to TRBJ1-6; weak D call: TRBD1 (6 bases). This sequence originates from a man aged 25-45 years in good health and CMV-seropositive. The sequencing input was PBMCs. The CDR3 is CASSLVSRGESPLHF. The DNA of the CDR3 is TGTGCCAGCAGCTTAGTGAGCAGGGGAGAATCCCCCCTCCACTTT.